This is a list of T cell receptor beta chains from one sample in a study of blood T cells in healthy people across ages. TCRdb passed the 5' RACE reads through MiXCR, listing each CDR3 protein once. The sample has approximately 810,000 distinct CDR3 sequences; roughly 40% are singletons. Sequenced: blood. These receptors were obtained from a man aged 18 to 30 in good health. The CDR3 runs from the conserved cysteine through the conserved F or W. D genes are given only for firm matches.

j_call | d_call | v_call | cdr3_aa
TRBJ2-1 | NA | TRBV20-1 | CSARTSRGPSSYNEQFF
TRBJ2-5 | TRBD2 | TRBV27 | CASSITGTSGDQGTQYF
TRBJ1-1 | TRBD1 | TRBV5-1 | CASSATQGGGTEAFF
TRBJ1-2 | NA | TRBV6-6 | CASSPSRYGYTF
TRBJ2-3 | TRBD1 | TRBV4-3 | CASSLDKLADRGPTDTQYF
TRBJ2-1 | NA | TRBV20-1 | CSAIDQVSDEQFF
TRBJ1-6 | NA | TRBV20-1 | CSASDQVNSPLHF
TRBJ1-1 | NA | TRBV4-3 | CASSQKLNTEAFF
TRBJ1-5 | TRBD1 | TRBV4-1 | CASSQPGTGSYQPQHF
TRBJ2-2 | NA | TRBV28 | CASSLSLGQGETGELFF
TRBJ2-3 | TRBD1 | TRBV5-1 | CASSLRDRGLDTQYF
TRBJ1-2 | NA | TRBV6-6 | CASSYDPKYGYTF
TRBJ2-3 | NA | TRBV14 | CASSPRRTGTDTQYF
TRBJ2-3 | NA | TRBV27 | CASRQLGGIDTQYF
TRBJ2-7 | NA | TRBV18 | CASSPPGAYEQYF
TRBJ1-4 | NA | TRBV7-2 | CASSPGGRGAYEKLFF
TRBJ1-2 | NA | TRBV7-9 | CASSLVVSGYTF
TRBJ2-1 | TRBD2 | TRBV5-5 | CASILTSGGANEQVF